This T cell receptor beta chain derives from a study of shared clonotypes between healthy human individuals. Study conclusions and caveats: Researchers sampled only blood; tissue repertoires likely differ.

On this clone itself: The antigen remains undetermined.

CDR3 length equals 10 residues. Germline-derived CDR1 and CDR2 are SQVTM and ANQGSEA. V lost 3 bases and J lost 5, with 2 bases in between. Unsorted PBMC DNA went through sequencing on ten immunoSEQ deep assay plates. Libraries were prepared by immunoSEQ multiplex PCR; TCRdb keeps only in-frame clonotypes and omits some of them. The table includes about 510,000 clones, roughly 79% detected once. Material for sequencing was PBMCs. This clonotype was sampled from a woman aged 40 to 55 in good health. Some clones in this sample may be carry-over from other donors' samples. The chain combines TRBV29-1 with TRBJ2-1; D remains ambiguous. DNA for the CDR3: TGCAGCGTTGAGCACAATGAGCAGTTCTTC. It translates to CSVEHNEQFF.